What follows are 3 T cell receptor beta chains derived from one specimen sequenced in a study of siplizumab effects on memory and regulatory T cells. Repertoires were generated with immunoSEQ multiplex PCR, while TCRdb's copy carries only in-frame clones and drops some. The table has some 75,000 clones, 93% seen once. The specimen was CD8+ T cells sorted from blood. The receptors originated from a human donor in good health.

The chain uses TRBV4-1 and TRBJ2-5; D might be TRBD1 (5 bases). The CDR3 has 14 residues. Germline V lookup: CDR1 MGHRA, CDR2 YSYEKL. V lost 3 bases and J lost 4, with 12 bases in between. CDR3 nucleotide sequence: TGCGCCAGCAGCCATCCCCCTGGGGCAGAGACCCAGTACTTC. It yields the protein CASSHPPGAETQYF.

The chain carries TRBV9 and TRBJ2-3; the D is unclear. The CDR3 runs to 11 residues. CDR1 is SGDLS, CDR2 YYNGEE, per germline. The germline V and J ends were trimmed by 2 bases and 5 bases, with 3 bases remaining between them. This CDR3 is CASSVGDTQYF. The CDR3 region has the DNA TGTGCCAGCAGCGTCGGAGATACGCAGTATTTT. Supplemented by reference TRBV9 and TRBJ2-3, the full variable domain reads DSGVTQTPKHLITATGQRVTLRCSPRSGDLSVYWYQQSLDQGLQFLIQYYNGEERAKGNILERFSAQQFPDLHSELNLSSLELGDSALYFCASSVGDTQYFGPGTRLTVL.

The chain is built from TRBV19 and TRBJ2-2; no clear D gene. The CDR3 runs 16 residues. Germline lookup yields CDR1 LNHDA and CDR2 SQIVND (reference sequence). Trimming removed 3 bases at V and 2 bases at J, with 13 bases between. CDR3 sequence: CASSMAVRQNTGELFF. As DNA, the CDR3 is TGTGCCAGTAGTATGGCAGTGAGACAAAACACCGGGGAGCTGTTTTTT.